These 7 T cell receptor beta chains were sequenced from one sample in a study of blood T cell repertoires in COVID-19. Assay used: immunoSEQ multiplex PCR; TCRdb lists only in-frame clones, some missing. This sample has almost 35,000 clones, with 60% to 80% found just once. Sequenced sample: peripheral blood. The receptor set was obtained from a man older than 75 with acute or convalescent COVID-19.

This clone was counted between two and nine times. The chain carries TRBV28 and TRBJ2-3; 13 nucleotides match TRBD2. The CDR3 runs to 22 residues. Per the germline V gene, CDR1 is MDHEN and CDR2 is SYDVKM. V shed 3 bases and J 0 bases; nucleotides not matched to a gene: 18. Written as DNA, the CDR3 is TGTGCCAGCAGTTTCAGTTGGGGTGGACTAGCGGGGGCGACTACTAGCACAGATACGCAGTATTTT. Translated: CASSFSWGGLAGATTSTDTQYF.

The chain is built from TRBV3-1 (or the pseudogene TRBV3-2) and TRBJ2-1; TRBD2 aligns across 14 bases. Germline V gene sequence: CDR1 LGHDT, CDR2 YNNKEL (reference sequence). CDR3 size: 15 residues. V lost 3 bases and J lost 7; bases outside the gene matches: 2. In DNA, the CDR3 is TGTGCCAGCAGCCATCGACTAGCGGGAGGGAATGAGCAGTTCTTC. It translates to CASSHRLAGGNEQFF.

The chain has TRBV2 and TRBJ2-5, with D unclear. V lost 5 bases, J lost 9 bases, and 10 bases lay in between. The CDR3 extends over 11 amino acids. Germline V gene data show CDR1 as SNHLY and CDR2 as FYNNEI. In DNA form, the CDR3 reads TGTGCCAGCAGTCGATTGGCTGCCCAGTACTTC. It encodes CASSRLAAQYF.

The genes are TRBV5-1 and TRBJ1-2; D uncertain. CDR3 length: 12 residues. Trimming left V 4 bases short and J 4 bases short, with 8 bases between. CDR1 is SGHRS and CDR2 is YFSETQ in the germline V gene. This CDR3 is CASSESSYGYTF. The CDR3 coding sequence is TGCGCCAGCAGCGAAAGCTCCTATGGCTACACCTTC.

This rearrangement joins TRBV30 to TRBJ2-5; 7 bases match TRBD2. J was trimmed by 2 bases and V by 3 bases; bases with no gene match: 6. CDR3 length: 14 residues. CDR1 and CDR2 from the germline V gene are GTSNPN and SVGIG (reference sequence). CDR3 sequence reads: CAWRQYGRQETQYF. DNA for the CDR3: TGTGCCTGGAGACAATACGGGAGGCAAGAGACCCAGTACTTC.

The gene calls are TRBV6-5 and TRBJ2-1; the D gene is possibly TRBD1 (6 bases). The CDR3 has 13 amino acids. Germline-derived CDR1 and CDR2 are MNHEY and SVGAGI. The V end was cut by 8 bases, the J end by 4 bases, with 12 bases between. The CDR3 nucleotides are TGTGCCAGCGTTAATCAGGGGTACAATGAGCAGTTCTTC. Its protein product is CASVNQGYNEQFF.

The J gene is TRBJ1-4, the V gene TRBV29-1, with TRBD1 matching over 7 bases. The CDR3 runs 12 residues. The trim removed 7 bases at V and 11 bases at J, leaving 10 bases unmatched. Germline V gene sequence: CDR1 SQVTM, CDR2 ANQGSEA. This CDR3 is CSAGTVETKLFF. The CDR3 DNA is TGCAGCGCGGGGACAGTAGAAACGAAACTGTTTTTT.